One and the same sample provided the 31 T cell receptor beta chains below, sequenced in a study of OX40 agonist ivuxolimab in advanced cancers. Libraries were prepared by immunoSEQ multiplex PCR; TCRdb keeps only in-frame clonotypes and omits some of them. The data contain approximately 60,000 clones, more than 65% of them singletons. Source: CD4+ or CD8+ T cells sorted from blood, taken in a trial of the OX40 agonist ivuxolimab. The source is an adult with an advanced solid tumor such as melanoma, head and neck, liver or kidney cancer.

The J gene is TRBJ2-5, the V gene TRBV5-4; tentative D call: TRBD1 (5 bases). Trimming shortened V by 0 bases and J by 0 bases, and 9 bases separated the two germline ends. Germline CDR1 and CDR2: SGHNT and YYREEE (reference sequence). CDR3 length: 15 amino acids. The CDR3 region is CASSLDRWHQETQYF. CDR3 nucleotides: TGTGCCAGCAGCTTGGACAGGTGGCACCAAGAGACCCAGTACTTC. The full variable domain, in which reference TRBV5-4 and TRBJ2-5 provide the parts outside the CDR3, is ETGVTQSPTHLIKTRGQQVTLRCSSQSGHNTVSWYQQALGQGPQFIFQYYREEENGRGNFPPRFSGLQFPNYSSELNVNALELDDSALYLCASSLDRWHQETQYFGPGTRLLVL.

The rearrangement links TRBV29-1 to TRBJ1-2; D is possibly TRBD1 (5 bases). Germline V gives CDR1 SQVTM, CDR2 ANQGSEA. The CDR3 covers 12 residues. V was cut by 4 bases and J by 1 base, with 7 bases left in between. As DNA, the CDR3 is TGCAGCGTTGGGGGGAATAACTATGGCTACACCTTC. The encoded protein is CSVGGNNYGYTF.

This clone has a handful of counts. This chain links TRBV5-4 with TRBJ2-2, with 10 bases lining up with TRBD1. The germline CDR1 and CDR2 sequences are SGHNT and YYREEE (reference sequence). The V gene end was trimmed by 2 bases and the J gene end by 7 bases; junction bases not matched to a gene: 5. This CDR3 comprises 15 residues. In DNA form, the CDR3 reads TGTGCCAGCAGCTTAACCGGGACAGGGGACGGGGAGCTGTTTTTT. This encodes CASSLTGTGDGELFF. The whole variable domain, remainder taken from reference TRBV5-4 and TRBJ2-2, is ETGVTQSPTHLIKTRGQQVTLRCSSQSGHNTVSWYQQALGQGPQFIFQYYREEENGRGNFPPRFSGLQFPNYSSELNVNALELDDSALYLCASSLTGTGDGELFFGEGSRLTVL.

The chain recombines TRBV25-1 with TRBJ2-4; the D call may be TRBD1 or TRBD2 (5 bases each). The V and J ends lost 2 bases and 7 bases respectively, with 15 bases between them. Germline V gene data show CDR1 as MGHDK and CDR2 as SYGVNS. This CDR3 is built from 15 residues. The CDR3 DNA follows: TGTGCCAGCAGTGAAATGTGGGGGACCGAGAACATTCAGTACTTC. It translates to CASSEMWGTENIQYF.

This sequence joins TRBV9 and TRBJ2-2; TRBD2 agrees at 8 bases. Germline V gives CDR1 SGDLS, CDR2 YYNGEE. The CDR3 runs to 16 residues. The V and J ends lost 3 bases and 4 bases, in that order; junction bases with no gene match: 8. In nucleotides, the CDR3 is TGTGCCAGCAGCGCCCCTCTAGCGGGTACCACCGGGGAGCTGTTTTTT. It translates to CASSAPLAGTTGELFF. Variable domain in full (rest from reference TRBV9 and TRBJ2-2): DSGVTQTPKHLITATGQRVTLRCSPRSGDLSVYWYQQSLDQGLQFLIQYYNGEERAKGNILERFSAQQFPDLHSELNLSSLELGDSALYFCASSAPLAGTTGELFFGEGSRLTVL.

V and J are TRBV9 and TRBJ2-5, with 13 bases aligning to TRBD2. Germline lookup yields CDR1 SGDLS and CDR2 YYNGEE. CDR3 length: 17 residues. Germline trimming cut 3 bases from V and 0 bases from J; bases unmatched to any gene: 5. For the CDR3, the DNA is TGTGCCAGCAGCGCTCCGGGACTAGCGGGGAACCAAGAGACCCAGTACTTC. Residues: CASSAPGLAGNQETQYF.

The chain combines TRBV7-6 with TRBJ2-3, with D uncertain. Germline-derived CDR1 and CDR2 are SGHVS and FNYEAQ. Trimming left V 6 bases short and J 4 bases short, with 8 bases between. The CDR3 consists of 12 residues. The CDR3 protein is CASSSRADTQYF. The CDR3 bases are TGTGCCAGCAGTTCTAGGGCAGATACGCAGTATTTT.

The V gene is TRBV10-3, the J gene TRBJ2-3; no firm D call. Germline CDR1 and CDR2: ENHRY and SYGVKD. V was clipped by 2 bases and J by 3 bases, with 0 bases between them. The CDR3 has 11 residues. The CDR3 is CAISETDTQYF. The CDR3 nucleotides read TGTGCCATCAGTGAGACAGATACGCAGTATTTT.

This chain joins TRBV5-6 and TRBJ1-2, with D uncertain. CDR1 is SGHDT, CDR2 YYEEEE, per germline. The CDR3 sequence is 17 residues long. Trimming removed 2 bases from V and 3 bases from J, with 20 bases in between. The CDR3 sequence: CASSFLSSRGLYYGYTF. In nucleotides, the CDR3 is TGTGCCAGCAGCTTTTTGTCCTCCCGGGGATTATACTATGGCTACACCTTC.

DNA for the CDR3: TGTGCCAGCAGTGATAATCGGGACAATCAGCCCCAGCATTTT. Its translation: CASSDNRDNQPQHF. V gene TRBV2 combines with J gene TRBJ1-5; D gene unclear. The CDR3 totals 14 residues. The ends were cut back, 3 bases at V and 3 bases at J, with 9 bases in the middle. Germline CDR1 is SNHLY and CDR2 is FYNNEI.

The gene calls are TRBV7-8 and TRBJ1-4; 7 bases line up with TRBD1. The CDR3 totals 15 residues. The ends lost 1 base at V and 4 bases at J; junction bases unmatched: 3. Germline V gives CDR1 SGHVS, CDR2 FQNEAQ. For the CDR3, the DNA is TGTGCCAGCAGCTTAGTGGGACAGCTTAATGAAAAACTGTTTTTT. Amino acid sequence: CASSLVGQLNEKLFF. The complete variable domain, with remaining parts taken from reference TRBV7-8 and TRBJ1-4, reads GAGVSQSPRYKVAKRGQDVALRCDPISGHVSLFWYQQALGQGPEFLTYFQNEAQLDKSGLPSDRFFAERPEGSVSTLKIQRTQQEDSAVYLCASSLVGQLNEKLFFGSGTQLSVL.

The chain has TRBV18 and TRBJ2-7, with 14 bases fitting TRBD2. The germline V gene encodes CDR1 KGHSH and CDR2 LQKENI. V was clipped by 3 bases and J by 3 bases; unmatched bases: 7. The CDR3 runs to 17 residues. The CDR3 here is CASSPGGLAGAYYEQYF. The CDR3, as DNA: TGTGCCAGCTCACCGGGGGGACTAGCGGGGGCATACTACGAGCAGTACTTC.

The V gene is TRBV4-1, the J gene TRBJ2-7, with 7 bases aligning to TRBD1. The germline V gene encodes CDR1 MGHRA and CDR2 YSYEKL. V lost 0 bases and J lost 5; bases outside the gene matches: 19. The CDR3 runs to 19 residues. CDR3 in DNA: TGCGCCAGCAGCCAAGAATATTCGGAACTACGTGGGACAGTAGACGAGCAGTACTTC. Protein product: CASSQEYSELRGTVDEQYF.

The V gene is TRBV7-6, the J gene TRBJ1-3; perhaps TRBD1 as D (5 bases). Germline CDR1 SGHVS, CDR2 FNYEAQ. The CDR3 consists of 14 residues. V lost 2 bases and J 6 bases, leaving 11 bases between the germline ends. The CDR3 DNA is TGTGCCAGCAGCTTACAGGGAAGAGAAAACACCATATATTTT. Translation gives CASSLQGRENTIYF.

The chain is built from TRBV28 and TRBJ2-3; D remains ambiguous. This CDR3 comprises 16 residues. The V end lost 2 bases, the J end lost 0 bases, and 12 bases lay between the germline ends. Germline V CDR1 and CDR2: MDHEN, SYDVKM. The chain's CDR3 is CASSLTRSRSTDTQYF. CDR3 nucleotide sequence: TGTGCCAGCAGTTTAACTCGGAGCAGGAGCACAGATACGCAGTATTTT.

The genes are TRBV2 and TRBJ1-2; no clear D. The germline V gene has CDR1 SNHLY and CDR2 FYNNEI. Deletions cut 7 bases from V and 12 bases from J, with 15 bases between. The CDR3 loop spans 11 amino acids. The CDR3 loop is CASIETEGNTF. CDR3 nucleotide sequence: TGTGCCAGCATAGAGACGGAGGGAAACACCTTC.

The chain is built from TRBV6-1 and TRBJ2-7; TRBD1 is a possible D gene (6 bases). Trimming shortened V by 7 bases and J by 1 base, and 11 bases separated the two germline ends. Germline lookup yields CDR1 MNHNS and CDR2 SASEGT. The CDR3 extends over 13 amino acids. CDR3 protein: CASNRDISYEQYF. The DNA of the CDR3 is TGTGCCAGCAACCGGGACATATCCTACGAGCAGTACTTC.

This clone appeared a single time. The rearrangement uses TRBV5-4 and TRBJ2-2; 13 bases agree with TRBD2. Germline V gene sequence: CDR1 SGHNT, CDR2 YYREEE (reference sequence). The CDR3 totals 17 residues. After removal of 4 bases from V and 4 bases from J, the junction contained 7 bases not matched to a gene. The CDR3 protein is CASSKGLAGLGTGELFF. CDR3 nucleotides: TGTGCCAGCAGCAAGGGACTAGCGGGACTCGGCACCGGGGAGCTGTTTTTT.

The CDR3 spells CASSPNPPSSEQYF. In nucleotides, the CDR3 is TGTGCCAGCAGCCCAAATCCCCCCTCTAGCGAGCAGTACTTC. This sequence joins TRBV7-9 and TRBJ2-7; D not resolved. This CDR3 is built from 14 residues. Germline CDR1 and CDR2: SEHNR and FQNEAQ (reference sequence). The germline V and J ends were trimmed by 5 bases and 6 bases, with 17 bases remaining between them.

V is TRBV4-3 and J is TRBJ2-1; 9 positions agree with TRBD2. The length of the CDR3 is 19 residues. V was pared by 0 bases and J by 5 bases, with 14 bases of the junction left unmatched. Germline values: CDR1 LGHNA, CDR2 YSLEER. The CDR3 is CASSQEPPSAGGSNNEQFF. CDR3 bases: TGCGCCAGCAGCCAAGAACCCCCGTCAGCGGGGGGCAGCAACAATGAGCAGTTCTTC.

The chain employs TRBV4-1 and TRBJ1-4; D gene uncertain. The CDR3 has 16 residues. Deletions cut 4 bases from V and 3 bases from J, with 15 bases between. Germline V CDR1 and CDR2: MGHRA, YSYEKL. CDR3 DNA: TGCGCCAGCAGCCGGGCCCGAGTTCAGGCTAATGAAAAACTGTTTTTT. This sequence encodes CASSRARVQANEKLFF.

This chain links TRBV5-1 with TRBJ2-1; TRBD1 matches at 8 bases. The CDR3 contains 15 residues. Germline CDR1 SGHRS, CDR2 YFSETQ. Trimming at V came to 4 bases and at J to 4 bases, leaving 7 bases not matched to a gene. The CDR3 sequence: CASSLGTGSYNEQFF. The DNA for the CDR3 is TGCGCCAGCAGCCTCGGGACAGGTTCTTACAATGAGCAGTTCTTC.

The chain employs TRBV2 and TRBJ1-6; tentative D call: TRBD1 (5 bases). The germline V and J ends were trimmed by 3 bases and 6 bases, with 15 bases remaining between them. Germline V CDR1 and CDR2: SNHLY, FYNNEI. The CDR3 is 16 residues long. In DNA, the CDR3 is TGTGCCAGCAGTGAGACCCCGTGGGGCGGTAATTCACCCCTCCACTTT. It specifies CASSETPWGGNSPLHF.

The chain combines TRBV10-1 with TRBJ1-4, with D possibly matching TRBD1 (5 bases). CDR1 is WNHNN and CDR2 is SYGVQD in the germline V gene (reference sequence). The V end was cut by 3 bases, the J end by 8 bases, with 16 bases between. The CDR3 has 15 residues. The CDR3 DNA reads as TGCGCCAGCAGTGACCAGGCCGGGACGGAGGAAAAACTGTTTTTT. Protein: CASSDQAGTEEKLFF.

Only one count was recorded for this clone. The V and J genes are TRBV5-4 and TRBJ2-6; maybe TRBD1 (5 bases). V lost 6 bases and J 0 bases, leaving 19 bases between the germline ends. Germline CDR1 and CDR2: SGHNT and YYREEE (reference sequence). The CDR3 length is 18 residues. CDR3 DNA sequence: TGTGCCAGCACCACCAAACAAAGGGGCAGCTCTGGGGCCAACGTCCTGACTTTC. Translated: CASTTKQRGSSGANVLTF.

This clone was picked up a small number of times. The CDR3 nucleotides read TGTGCCAGCAGCCCTTACTCCCCGGGGGGGACTTACAATGAGCAGTTCTTC. Translated, it gives CASSPYSPGGTYNEQFF. This chain links TRBV11-3 with TRBJ2-1; TRBD2 agrees at 8 bases. The length of the CDR3 is 17 residues. V was clipped by 5 bases and J by 4 bases; unmatched bases: 13. The germline CDR1 and CDR2 sequences are SGHNT and YENEEA.

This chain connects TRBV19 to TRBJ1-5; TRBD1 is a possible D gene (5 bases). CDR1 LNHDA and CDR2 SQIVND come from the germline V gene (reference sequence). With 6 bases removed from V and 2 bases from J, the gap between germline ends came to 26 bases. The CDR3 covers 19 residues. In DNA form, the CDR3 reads TGTGCCAGTAGCCATTGGGAAGCAGGGTGGATGGAGGGCAATCAGCCCCAGCATTTT. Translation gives CASSHWEAGWMEGNQPQHF.

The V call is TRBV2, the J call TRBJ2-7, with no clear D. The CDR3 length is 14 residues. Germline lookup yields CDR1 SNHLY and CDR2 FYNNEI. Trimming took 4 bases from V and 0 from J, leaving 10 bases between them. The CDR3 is CASSADGLSYEQYF. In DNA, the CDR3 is TGTGCCAGCAGTGCGGACGGCCTCTCCTACGAGCAGTACTTC.

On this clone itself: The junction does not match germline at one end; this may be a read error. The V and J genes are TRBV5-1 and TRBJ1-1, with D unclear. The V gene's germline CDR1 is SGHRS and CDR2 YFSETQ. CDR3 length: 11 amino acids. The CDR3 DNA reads TGTGCCAGCAGCTTCCAGGTTGAAGCTTTCTTT. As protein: CASSFQVEAFF.

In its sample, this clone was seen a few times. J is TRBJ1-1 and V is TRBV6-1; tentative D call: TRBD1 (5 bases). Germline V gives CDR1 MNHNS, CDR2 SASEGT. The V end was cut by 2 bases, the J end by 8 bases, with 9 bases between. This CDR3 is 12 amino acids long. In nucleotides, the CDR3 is TGTGCCAGCAGTGAATTGAACAGGGAAGCTTTCTTT. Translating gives CASSELNREAFF.

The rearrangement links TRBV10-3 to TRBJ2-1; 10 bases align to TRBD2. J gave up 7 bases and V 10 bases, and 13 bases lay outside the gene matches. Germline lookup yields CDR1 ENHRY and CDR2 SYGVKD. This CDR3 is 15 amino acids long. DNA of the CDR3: TGTGCCACCTCGCCTAGGACTAGCGGCAAGAATGAGCAGTTCTTC. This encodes CATSPRTSGKNEQFF.